Each of the 11 T cell receptor beta chains below was sequenced from the same sample in a study of graft-versus-host responses after intestinal transplantation. The antigens these receptors bind are not known. The data were produced by immunoSEQ multiplex PCR, yet TCRdb's version contains in-frame clones alone and is incomplete. The sample has 100,000 to 140,000 clones; roughly 87% are singletons. Sequenced here: unstimulated CD4+ T cells sorted from spleen or lymph node cells, sampled before transplant. The receptors were gathered from a human donor who was the organ donor for an intestinal transplant.

This clone has a handful of counts. J is TRBJ1-6 and V is TRBV6-5; D may be TRBD1 (5 bases). V was cut by 6 bases and J by 10 bases, with 13 bases left in between. CDR1 is MNHEY and CDR2 is SVGAGI in the germline V gene. CDR3 length: 13 residues. CDR3 loop: CASSGDRASPLHF. The CDR3 bases are TGTGCCAGCAGCGGAGACAGAGCGTCACCCCTCCACTTT.

This clone appeared once. The chain combines TRBV30 with TRBJ2-3; 14 bases line up with TRBD2. The CDR3 runs 15 residues. The junction had 6 bases not matched to a gene; V was cut back by 3 bases and J by 7 bases. The V gene's germline CDR1 is GTSNPN and CDR2 SVGIG (reference sequence). The CDR3 sequence is CAWSGTSGSFNTQYF. CDR3 coding DNA: TGTGCCTGGAGCGGGACTAGCGGGAGTTTCAATACGCAGTATTTT. Supplemented by reference TRBV30 and TRBJ2-3, the full variable domain reads SQTIHQWPATLVQPVGSPLSLECTVEGTSNPNLYWYRQAAGRGLQLLFYSVGIGQISSEVPQNLSASRPQDRQFILSSKKLLLSDSGFYLCAWSGTSGSFNTQYFGPGTRLTVL.

The chain is built from TRBV5-6 and TRBJ2-7; 9 bases are a match to TRBD1. Germline V lookup: CDR1 SGHDT, CDR2 YYEEEE. The V and J ends lost 4 bases and 3 bases, in that order; junction bases with no gene match: 11. The CDR3 has 16 residues. The CDR3 spells CASSAYPGQGRYEQYF. Written as DNA, the CDR3 is TGTGCCAGCAGCGCATATCCGGGACAGGGCCGCTACGAGCAGTACTTC.

This clone turned up a few times. The DNA of the CDR3 is TGTGCCAGCAGCTCGGGACTCCCCGGCTCTGGAAACACCATATATTTT. Translation gives CASSSGLPGSGNTIYF. The chain recombines TRBV7-9 with TRBJ1-3, with D perhaps matching TRBD1 (5 bases). CDR3 length: 16 residues. Per germline, CDR1 SEHNR and CDR2 FQNEAQ (reference sequence). Trimming left V 4 bases short and J 0 bases short, with 13 bases between.

The V call is TRBV5-1, the J call TRBJ1-1; D is uncertain. This CDR3 region has 13 residues. Trimming took 4 bases from V and 1 from J, leaving 8 bases between them. Germline CDR1 is SGHRS and CDR2 is YFSETQ. The chain's CDR3 is CASSPTPNTEAFF. DNA of the CDR3: TGCGCCAGCAGCCCGACACCGAACACTGAAGCTTTCTTT.

V is TRBV7-8 and J is TRBJ2-1; D remains unclear. This CDR3 comprises 15 residues. Trimming took off 8 bases at V and 0 bases at J, with 14 bases between the two ends. Germline assignment: CDR1 SGHVS and CDR2 FQNEAQ. The CDR3 bases are TGTGCCAGCGGCAGACGGCTAAGCTCCTACAATGAGCAGTTCTTC. This translates into CASGRRLSSYNEQFF.

The rearrangement joins TRBV27 to TRBJ1-5; D might be TRBD1 (5 bases). V lost 3 bases, J lost 6 bases, and 12 bases lay in between. Germline CDR1 MNHEY, CDR2 SMNVEV (reference sequence). The CDR3 runs to 14 residues. CDR3 sequence reads: CASSFGGGGQPQHF. The CDR3 nucleotides are TGTGCCAGCAGTTTCGGGGGGGGTGGTCAGCCCCAGCATTTT.

V is TRBV7-2 and J is TRBJ2-1; no clear D. V was pared by 0 bases and J by 0 bases, with 6 bases between. The germline gives CDR1 SGHTA, CDR2 FQGNSA. The CDR3 contains 15 residues. The chain's CDR3 is CASSLAAASYNEQFF. As DNA, the CDR3 is TGTGCCAGCAGCTTAGCCGCGGCCTCCTACAATGAGCAGTTCTTC.

V is TRBV5-8 and J is TRBJ1-1, with D possibly matching TRBD1 (6 bases). V was shortened by 4 bases and J by 4 bases, with 11 bases between the two germline ends. This CDR3 is 13 amino acids long. The germline V gene has CDR1 SGHTS and CDR2 YDEGEE. The CDR3 sequence is CASSLRGTTEAFF. For the CDR3, the DNA is TGTGCCAGCAGCCTAAGGGGGACCACTGAAGCTTTCTTT.

CDR3 bases: TGTGCCAGTAGTATACGTTCGGGCGGCAAGGGAAACACCATATATTTT. Protein: CASSIRSGGKGNTIYF. The chain combines TRBV19 with TRBJ1-3; D remains unclear. The CDR3 is 16 residues long. Per the germline V gene, CDR1 is LNHDA and CDR2 is SQIVND (reference sequence). V shed 2 bases and J shed 4 bases, with 15 bases lying between them.

The chain has TRBV7-8 and TRBJ2-7, with D possibly TRBD1 on 5 matching bases. This CDR3 region has 14 residues. The germline V gene encodes CDR1 SGHVS and CDR2 FQNEAQ. Trimming took 1 base from V and 6 from J, leaving 13 bases between them. CDR3 DNA: TGTGCCAGCAGCTTAGATGCAGGGCCTCGCGAGCAGTACTTC. Translated: CASSLDAGPREQYF.